What follows are 32 T cell receptor beta chains derived from one specimen sequenced in a study of cytotoxic CD8 clonotypes in ibrutinib-treated CLL (dated by TCRdb to about 2021). Receptor libraries were prepared by the immunoSEQ multiplex PCR assay. TCRdb provides this immuneACCESS table in a form limited to in-frame rearrangements. Some clones are lacking; in checked studies, under half of them reflect an unresolved V gene, and why the rest are absent is not known. This sample gives tens of thousands of clones in total; around 84% of them show up just once. Jointly, the top ten make up around 5.4% of the sample. The sample consisted of PBMCs, taken before ibrutinib treatment. Receptors originate from a human donor with chronic lymphocytic leukemia.

The chain recombines TRBV7-2 with TRBJ2-3; D uncertain. V shed 1 base and J shed 6 bases, with 8 bases lying between them. The CDR3 is 13 residues long. Looked up from germline, CDR1 is SGHTA and CDR2 is FQGNSA. The CDR3 spells CASSLGLSDTQYF. CDR3 nucleotide sequence: TGTGCCAGCAGCTTAGGATTGAGCGATACGCAGTATTTT. Using reference TRBV7-2 and TRBJ2-3 for the parts outside the CDR3, the full variable domain is GAGVSQSPSNKVTEKGKDVELRCDPISGHTALYWYRQSLGQGLEFLIYFQGNSAPDKSGLPSDRFSAERTGGSVSTLTIQRTQQEDSAVYLCASSLGLSDTQYFGPGTRLTVL.

The chain combines TRBV29-1 with TRBJ1-1, with D unclear. The CDR3 covers 12 residues. Trimming removed 3 bases from V and 0 bases from J, with 5 bases in between. Germline V CDR1 and CDR2: SQVTM, ANQGSEA. CDR3 DNA: TGCAGCGTTGATTCAGTGAACACTGAAGCTTTCTTT. Protein product: CSVDSVNTEAFF.

The chain recombines TRBV29-1 with TRBJ1-3, with unresolved D. The CDR3 runs 15 residues. Germline CDR1 reads SQVTM; CDR2 reads ANQGSEA. V gave up 0 bases and J gave up 1 base, with 10 bases separating them. The CDR3 loop is CSVEDGDGSGNTIYF. The CDR3 DNA reads TGCAGCGTTGAAGATGGCGATGGTTCTGGAAACACCATATATTTT. Complete variable domain (other parts from reference TRBV29-1 and TRBJ1-3): SAVISQKPSRDICQRGTSLTIQCQVDSQVTMMFWYRQQPGQSLTLIATANQGSEATYESGFVIDKFPISRPNLTFSTLTVSNMSPEDSSIYLCSVEDGDGSGNTIYFGEGSWLTVV.

V usage is TRBV27 and J usage is TRBJ2-7; 15 bases match TRBD2. Losses at the gene ends were 5 bases for V and 5 bases for J; bases not matched to a gene: 16. Germline CDR1 MNHEY, CDR2 SMNVEV (reference sequence). The length of the CDR3 is 19 residues. Here the CDR3 DNA reads TGTGCCAGCAGTGAGGACAGGGGGGGACTAGCGGGAGGTATGCACGAGCAGTACTTC. Amino acid sequence: CASSEDRGGLAGGMHEQYF.

The chain uses TRBV21-1 and TRBJ2-3; the table's D gene call, TRBD1, was not cross checked with the DNA. TRBV21-1 is a pseudogene locus. The CDR3 is 19 amino acids. The CDR3 sequence: CASSKGGRDRGHGTDTQYF. CDR3 bases: TGTGCCAGCAGCAAAGGTGGAAGGGACAGGGGGCATGGCACAGATACGCAGTATTTT.

This sequence joins TRBV11-3 and TRBJ2-5; 15 bases fit TRBD2. The CDR3 consists of 16 residues. Germline V lookup: CDR1 SGHNT, CDR2 YENEEA. V shed 1 base and J 5 bases; nucleotides not matched to a gene: 2. The CDR3 is CASSLGGLAGGETQYF. As DNA, the CDR3 is TGTGCCAGCAGCTTAGGCGGACTAGCGGGAGGGGAGACCCAGTACTTC.

This clone was observed once. The chain recombines TRBV19 with TRBJ1-4; TRBD1 is a possible D gene (5 bases). This CDR3 spans 15 amino acids. Germline lookup yields CDR1 LNHDA and CDR2 SQIVND (reference sequence). V dropped 6 bases and J dropped 1 base, with 12 bases sitting between them. The CDR3 coding sequence is TGTGCCAGTAGGGCCAGGAGGGGAACTAATGAAAAACTGTTTTTT. Translation: CASRARRGTNEKLFF.

Comment on this clone: The same CDR3 also results from other DNA sequences found in this sample. This chain links TRBV18 with TRBJ2-3, with no clear D. Germline CDR1 and CDR2: KGHSH and LQKENI. Trimming removed 3 bases from V and 5 bases from J, with 9 bases in between. The CDR3 runs 13 residues. The CDR3 DNA reads TGTGCCAGCTCACCTCTTGGAGAAGATACGCAGTATTTT. Its translation is CASSPLGEDTQYF.

The chain recombines TRBV4-3 with TRBJ2-7; TRBD1 or TRBD2 may be the D gene (5 bases each). The CDR3 contains 15 residues. V lost 0 bases to trimming and J lost 2 bases, with 11 bases between them. CDR1 is LGHNA, CDR2 YSLEER, per germline. The CDR3 DNA is TGCGCCAGCAGCCAAGATCATGGGGGAACCTACGAGCAGTACTTC. Amino acids: CASSQDHGGTYEQYF.

This chain links TRBV5-1 with TRBJ2-7, with 7 bases that match TRBD2. V shed 2 bases and J 3 bases; nucleotides not matched to a gene: 5. The CDR3 consists of 14 residues. Germline V gene lookup returns CDR1 SGHRS and CDR2 YFSETQ. The DNA of the CDR3 is TGCGCCAGCAGCTTACTAGCGAGAGACTACGAGCAGTACTTC. Translating gives CASSLLARDYEQYF.

The CDR3 here is CASSDRGRQGQPQHF. The CDR3 nucleotides are TGTGCCAGCTCAGACAGGGGGCGCCAAGGTCAGCCCCAGCATTTT. The rearrangement links TRBV2 to TRBJ1-5, with 10 positions matching TRBD1. The germline CDR1 and CDR2 sequences are SNHLY and FYNNEI. The CDR3 covers 15 residues. J was trimmed by 6 bases and V by 8 bases; bases with no gene match: 10.

This clone came up a few times. V and J are TRBV19 and TRBJ2-7; D is possibly TRBD1 (6 bases). Germline lookup yields CDR1 LNHDA and CDR2 SQIVND (reference sequence). V gave up 9 bases and J gave up 2 bases, with 14 bases separating them. The CDR3 extends over 13 amino acids. CDR3 loop: CASRRTGTYEQYF. Written as DNA, the CDR3 is TGTGCCAGCAGAAGAACAGGGACCTACGAGCAGTACTTC.

Regarding this clone: Compared with germline, one end of the junction differs, possibly owing to a read error. V gene TRBV7-7 combines with J gene TRBJ2-2; 7 nucleotides line up with TRBD1. The CDR3 is 14 amino acids. In germline, CDR1 is SSHAT, CDR2 FNYEAQ (reference sequence). Here the CDR3 DNA reads TGTGCTAGCACACAACAGGGGAAGGCCGGGGAGCTGTTTTTT. Protein sequence: CASTQQGKAGELFF.

This sequence joins TRBV19 and TRBJ2-1, with D unclear. V shed 2 bases and J shed 3 bases, with 14 bases lying between them. The CDR3 consists of 16 residues. CDR1 and CDR2 (germline): LNHDA, SQIVND (reference sequence). DNA of the CDR3: TGTGCCAGTAGTATAATTGGTAGGGATTTCTACAATGAGCAGTTCTTC. Translation gives CASSIIGRDFYNEQFF.

The CDR3 nucleotides are TGTGCCAGCAGCTCCCGGCCTGGGCAGAGAAACAATGAGCAGTTCTTC. This encodes CASSSRPGQRNNEQFF. This chain links TRBV7-8 with TRBJ2-1; D gene unclear. The CDR3 length is 16 residues. V dropped 4 bases and J dropped 5 bases, with 18 bases sitting between them. CDR1 and CDR2 (germline): SGHVS, FQNEAQ.

In its sample, this clone was seen many times. The identical CDR3 is also encoded by other nucleotide sequences in the sample. The J gene is TRBJ1-2, the V gene TRBV19; D not certain. V lost 3 bases, J lost 8 bases, and 13 bases lay in between. The CDR3 length is 13 residues. Germline-derived CDR1 and CDR2 are LNHDA and SQIVND (reference sequence). The chain's CDR3 is CASSMGLLGGYTF. In DNA, the CDR3 is TGTGCCAGTAGTATGGGCCTTTTAGGAGGCTACACCTTC.

The chain links TRBV9 to TRBJ1-5; D possibly corresponds to TRBD1 (5 bases). Germline V gene data show CDR1 as SGDLS and CDR2 as YYNGEE. This CDR3 spans 14 amino acids. V lost 2 bases and J lost 6, with 12 bases in between. This CDR3 is CASSVGGVGQPQHF. The CDR3 DNA sequence: TGTGCCAGCAGCGTTGGGGGGGTCGGTCAGCCCCAGCATTTT.

Comments on this clone: At one boundary the junction diverges from the germline segment, which might be a read error. The rearrangement uses TRBV6-5 and TRBJ2-7; 7 bases line up with TRBD2. The CDR3 extends over 12 amino acids. CDR1 is MNHEY and CDR2 is SVGAGI in the germline V gene. In nucleotides, the CDR3 is TGTGCCAGCAGCGTCTCCGGGACTATTTCTTCATGG. This translates into CASSVSGTISSW.

The chain uses TRBV7-6 and TRBJ2-5; 8 bases align to TRBD2. Germline CDR1 reads SGHVS; CDR2 reads FNYEAQ. The CDR3 contains 15 residues. Unmatched junction bases numbered 3, after V lost 1 base and J lost 2 bases. CDR3 region: CASSLEGLGQETQYF. CDR3 DNA: TGTGCCAGCAGCTTAGAGGGACTAGGACAAGAGACCCAGTACTTC.

The chain joins TRBV5-1 to TRBJ2-5, with TRBD1 as a possible D gene (6 bases). V lost 3 bases, J lost 5 bases, and 17 bases lay in between. CDR1 SGHRS and CDR2 YFSETQ come from the germline V gene. CDR3 length equals 15 residues. CDR3 sequence (DNA): TGCGCCAGCAGCTCCACTCGAACAGGGTGGGAGACCCAGTACTTC. Encoded protein: CASSSTRTGWETQYF.

The chain employs TRBV11-2 and TRBJ2-7; 7 bases are a match to TRBD2. The V gene's germline CDR1 is SGHAT and CDR2 FQNNGV. The CDR3 is 14 residues long. J gave up 6 bases and V 1 base, and 6 bases lay outside the gene matches. CDR3 sequence: CASSLGGRVSEQYF. CDR3 in DNA: TGTGCCAGCAGCTTAGGTGGGAGGGTCAGCGAGCAGTACTTC.

This sequence joins TRBV6-6 and TRBJ1-2, with TRBD1 matching over 8 bases. The germline V gene has CDR1 MNHNY and CDR2 SVGAGI (reference sequence). This CDR3 contains 15 residues. V shed 6 bases, J shed 1 base, and the junction held 7 bases outside the gene matches. CDR3 amino acids: CASRTGTGINYGYTF. The CDR3 coding sequence is TGTGCCAGCAGGACCGGGACAGGAATTAACTATGGCTACACCTTC.

The count of this clone is one. The chain carries TRBV7-2 and TRBJ1-1; weak D call: TRBD1 (6 bases). The CDR3 spans 14 residues. Germline V lookup: CDR1 SGHTA, CDR2 FQGNSA. Trimming took off 4 bases at V and 5 bases at J, with 14 bases between the two ends. This CDR3 reads CASSSTQGQTEAFF. The CDR3, as DNA: TGTGCCAGCAGCTCCACACAGGGCCAAACTGAAGCTTTCTTT.

V usage is TRBV4-3 and J usage is TRBJ2-2, with a possible D match to TRBD1 (5 bases). The CDR3 totals 15 residues. CDR1 is LGHNA and CDR2 is YSLEER in the germline V gene. The V end lost 5 bases, the J end lost 1 base, and 11 bases lay between the germline ends. For the CDR3, the DNA is TGCGCCAGCAGCTTTAAGGGGATGAACACCGGGGAGCTGTTTTTT. This translates into CASSFKGMNTGELFF.

The chain couples TRBV14 to TRBJ2-7; D is possibly TRBD1 or TRBD2 (5 bases each). The CDR3 runs 13 residues. The V and J ends lost 1 base and 6 bases respectively, with 10 bases between them. The V gene's germline CDR1 is SGHDN and CDR2 FVKESK. The CDR3 loop reads CASSQVRGSEQYF. CDR3 in DNA: TGTGCCAGCAGCCAAGTTCGGGGCTCCGAGCAGTACTTC.

This clone was seen once. This sequence joins TRBV5-1 and TRBJ2-5, with 7 bases lining up with TRBD1. The germline V gene encodes CDR1 SGHRS and CDR2 YFSETQ. V shed 6 bases, J shed 5 bases, and the junction held 19 bases outside the gene matches. The CDR3 covers 17 residues. CDR3 sequence: CASNHVLWTGSGETQYF. DNA of the CDR3: TGCGCCAGCAACCACGTGTTATGGACAGGAAGTGGGGAGACCCAGTACTTC.

In its sample, this clone was seen once. The chain joins TRBV7-2 to TRBJ2-7; 11 bases match TRBD2. J lost 4 bases, V lost 4 bases, and 6 bases had no gene match. The CDR3 spans 15 residues. CDR1 is SGHTA, CDR2 FQGNSA, per germline. This chain's CDR3 is CASSWDSGRAYEQYF. Here the CDR3 DNA reads TGTGCCAGCAGCTGGGATAGCGGGAGGGCGTACGAGCAGTACTTC.

This clone was observed a few times. The chain is built from TRBV10-1 and TRBJ1-5; no clear D. CDR1 WNHNN and CDR2 SYGVQD come from the germline V gene (reference sequence). Trimming stripped 6 bases from V and 6 bases from J, with 21 bases between. The CDR3 has 16 residues. DNA for the CDR3: TGCGCCAGCAGGCGACACGTTAGGAGGGAAAGTCAGCCCCAGCATTTT. This codes for CASRRHVRRESQPQHF.

Here the CDR3 reads CSVTGDSNTEAFF. The CDR3 DNA sequence: TGCAGCGTTACAGGGGATTCGAACACTGAAGCTTTCTTT. The genes are TRBV29-1 and TRBJ1-1; 7 nucleotides line up with TRBD1. This CDR3 spans 13 amino acids. Looked up from germline, CDR1 is SQVTM and CDR2 is ANQGSEA. Trimming cost V 5 bases and J 1 base; bases outside gene matches: 4.

The V call is TRBV6-5, the J call TRBJ1-2; D is unclear. This CDR3 is 15 amino acids long. Germline V gene data show CDR1 as MNHEY and CDR2 as SVGAGI. V lost 2 bases and J lost 2, with 12 bases in between. CDR3 in amino acids: CASSYTHRENYGYTF. DNA for the CDR3: TGTGCCAGCAGTTACACGCACCGAGAAAACTATGGCTACACCTTC.

About this clone itself: It may be a read error: a sequence one base away is much more abundant. The gene calls are TRBV7-2 and TRBJ2-7, with 8 bases identical to TRBD1. CDR3 length: 13 amino acids. J gave up 2 bases and V 5 bases, and 2 bases lay outside the gene matches. Germline CDR1 SGHTA, CDR2 FQGNSA. In nucleotides, the CDR3 is TGTGCCAGCAGCCGGACAGGGACCTACGAGCAGTACTTC. Protein: CASSRTGTYEQYF.

The chain is built from TRBV29-1 and TRBJ1-2; 7 bases agree with TRBD1. The CDR3 has 13 residues. Germline CDR1 SQVTM, CDR2 ANQGSEA. V shed 0 bases, J shed 5 bases, and the junction held 3 bases outside the gene matches. The CDR3 is CSVEDGQAYGYTF. DNA for the CDR3: TGCAGCGTTGAAGATGGACAGGCATATGGCTACACCTTC.